This TCR beta chain originates from a study of T cell repertoires in cytomegalovirus infection. At the level of the study: Matching HLA type and CMV infection were both indicated by public TCR beta signatures. Whole-study findings and limits: Identification of carriers of CMV plus the relevant HLA was performed using cumulative public TCR beta family frequency. HLA-C-restricted CMV clonotypes gave the most frequent clonotype in two of eight donors.

This clonotype occurred many times. Its antigen is currently unknown. TCRdb fed the reads into MiXCR, producing one record per CDR3 protein. Of approximately 500,000 distinct CDR3 sequences listed, approximately 15% are singletons. Trimming removed 1 base from V and 4 bases from J; junction bases left unmatched: 14. The CDR3 is 21 amino acids. The germline gives CDR1 MNHNY, CDR2 SVGAGI (reference sequence). Sequenced sample: CD8+ T cells from PBMCs. The sequence derives from a human donor in good health (CMV status not recorded). Some clones in this sample may be carry-over from other donors' samples. This rearrangement joins TRBV6-6 to TRBJ2-3; 16 bases are shared with TRBD2. CDR3 protein: CASSYFPEGLAGGPSADTQYF. Written as DNA, the CDR3 is TGTGCCAGCAGTTACTTCCCCGAGGGACTAGCGGGGGGGCCCTCCGCAGATACGCAGTATTTT.